These 2 T cell receptor beta chains were all obtained from the same sample, sequenced in a study of CD8 T cells in ankylosing spondylitis. Their antigens remain unidentified. TCRdb analysed the 5' RACE reads with MiXCR anew, one entry per CDR3 protein. The top ten hold about 42% of the sample, which has roughly 220,000 distinct CDR3 sequences, roughly 18% seen once. Whole-study findings and limits: Blood of patients with ankylosing spondylitis appeared to be characterized by a TCR beta motif of seven or eight highly homologous variants.

Sequencing was carried out using blood, either unsorted or a sorted T cell fraction (not recorded which). All receptors come from a male donor with ankylosing spondylitis.

This chain links TRBV20-1 with TRBJ2-7; D might be TRBD1 (5 bases). Germline V gene lookup returns CDR1 DFQATT and CDR2 SNEGSKA (reference sequence). V dropped 4 bases and J dropped 2 bases, with 15 bases sitting between them. The CDR3 runs to 14 residues. The CDR3 is CSAISTVKTYEQYF. The DNA of the CDR3 is TGCAGTGCTATATCGACAGTAAAGACCTACGAGCAGTACTTC.

The gene calls are TRBV5-4 and TRBJ1-6; D may be TRBD1 (6 bases). The CDR3 spans 15 residues. CDR1 and CDR2 from the germline V gene are SGHNT and YYREEE (reference sequence). V was shortened by 4 bases and J by 4 bases, with 12 bases between the two germline ends. The CDR3 DNA is TGTGCCAGCAGCGAGGACAGTTCGTATAATTCACCCCTCCACTTT. This translates into CASSEDSSYNSPLHF.